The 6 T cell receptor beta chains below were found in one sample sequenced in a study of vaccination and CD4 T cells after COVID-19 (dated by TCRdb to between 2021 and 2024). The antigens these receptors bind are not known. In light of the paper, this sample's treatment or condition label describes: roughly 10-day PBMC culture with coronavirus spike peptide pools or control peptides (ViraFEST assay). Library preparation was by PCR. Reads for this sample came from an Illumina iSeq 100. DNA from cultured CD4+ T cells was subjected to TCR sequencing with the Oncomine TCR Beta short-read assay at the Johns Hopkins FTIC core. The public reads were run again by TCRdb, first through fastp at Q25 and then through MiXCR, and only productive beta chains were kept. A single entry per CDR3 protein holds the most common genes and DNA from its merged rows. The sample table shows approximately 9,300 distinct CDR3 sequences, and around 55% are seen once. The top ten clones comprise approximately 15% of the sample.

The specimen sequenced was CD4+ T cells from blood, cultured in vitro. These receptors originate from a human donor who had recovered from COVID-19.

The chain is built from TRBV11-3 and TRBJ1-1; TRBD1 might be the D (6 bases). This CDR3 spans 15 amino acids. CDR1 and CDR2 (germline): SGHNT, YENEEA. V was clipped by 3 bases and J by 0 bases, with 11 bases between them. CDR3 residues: CASSLGQGMNTEAFF. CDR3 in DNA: TGTGCCAGCAGCTTGGGGCAGGGGATGAACACTGAAGCTTTCTTT.

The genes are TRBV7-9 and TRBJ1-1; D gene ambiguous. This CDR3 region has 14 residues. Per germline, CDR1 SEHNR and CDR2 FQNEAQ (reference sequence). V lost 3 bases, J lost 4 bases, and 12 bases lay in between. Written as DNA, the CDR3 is TGTGCCAGCAGCTTGTCCTCCTATGGCACTGAAGCTTTCTTT. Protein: CASSLSSYGTEAFF.

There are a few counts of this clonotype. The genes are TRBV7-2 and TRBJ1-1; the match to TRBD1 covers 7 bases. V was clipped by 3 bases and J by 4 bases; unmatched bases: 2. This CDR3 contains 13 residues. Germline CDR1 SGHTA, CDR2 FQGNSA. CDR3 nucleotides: TGTGCCAGCAGCTTCCGACAGGGCACTGAAGCTTTCTTT. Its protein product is CASSFRQGTEAFF.

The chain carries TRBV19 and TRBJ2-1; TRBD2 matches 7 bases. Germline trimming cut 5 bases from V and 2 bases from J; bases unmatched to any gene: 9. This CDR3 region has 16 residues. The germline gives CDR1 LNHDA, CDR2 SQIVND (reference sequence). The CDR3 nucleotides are TGTGCCAGTAGTCCCCTTTGGGGGGGGGCCTACAATGAGCAGTTCTTC. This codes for CASSPLWGGAYNEQFF.

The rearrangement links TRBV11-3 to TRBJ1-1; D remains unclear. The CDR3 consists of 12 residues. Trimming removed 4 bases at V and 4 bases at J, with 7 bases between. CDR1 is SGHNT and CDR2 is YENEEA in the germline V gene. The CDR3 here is CASSWSGTEAFF. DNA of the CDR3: TGTGCCAGCAGCTGGTCTGGCACTGAAGCTTTCTTT.

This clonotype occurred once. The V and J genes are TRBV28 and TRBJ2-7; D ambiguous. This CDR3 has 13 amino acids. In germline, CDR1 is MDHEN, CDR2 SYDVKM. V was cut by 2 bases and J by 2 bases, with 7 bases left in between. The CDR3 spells CASSLKIPYEQYF. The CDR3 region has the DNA TGTGCCAGCAGTTTAAAGATCCCCTACGAGCAGTACTTC.